Below, 15 T cell receptor beta chains from the same sample are listed, as sequenced in a study of CD8 T cells in Susac syndrome. The authors reverse transcribed about 0.5 to 1 ug RNA with random hexamers. TCRdb redid the calling of the immunoSEQ multiplex PCR reads with MiXCR, one entry per CDR3 protein. The top ten clones hold over 0.075% of a sample with 150,000 to 200,000 distinct CDR3 sequences, around 90% of them seen once. Sequencing input: CD4+ T cells from PBMCs. Source of these receptors: a human donor with Susac syndrome.

This clonotype occurred once. The chain is built from TRBV5-1 and TRBJ2-3; D might be TRBD1 or TRBD2, each matching 6 bases. There are 15 residues in the CDR3. Deletions cut 1 base from V and 2 bases from J, with 11 bases between. CDR1 is SGHRS and CDR2 is YFSETQ in the germline V gene. CDR3 residues: CASSLPGASTDTQYF. The CDR3 bases are TGCGCCAGCAGCTTGCCGGGGGCCTCCACAGATACGCAGTATTTT.

The J gene is TRBJ1-2, the V gene TRBV12-3 or TRBV12-4; TRBD1 might be the D (6 bases). The V and J ends lost 6 bases and 0 bases respectively, with 20 bases between them. The CDR3 has 17 amino acids. The CDR3 sequence: CASSEGQGLFANYGYTF. The CDR3 nucleotides read TGTGCCAGCAGCGAGGGGCAGGGGCTCTTCGCTAACTATGGCTACACCTTC.

The genes are TRBV18 and TRBJ2-7; 7 bases align to TRBD1. The trim removed 3 bases at V and 1 base at J, leaving 9 bases unmatched. This CDR3 comprises 16 residues. Germline CDR1 is KGHSH and CDR2 is LQKENI. CDR3 nucleotides: TGTGCCAGCTCACCGACGAGACAGGGCTTTTCCTACGAGCAGTACTTC. Translation gives CASSPTRQGFSYEQYF.

This clonotype was detected only once. The genes are TRBV29-1 and TRBJ1-3; D is unresolved. Germline assignment: CDR1 SQVTM and CDR2 ANQGSEA. Trimming cost V 0 bases and J 5 bases, with 14 bases left between them. CDR3 size: 15 residues. This chain's CDR3 is CSVEEEAGRRNTIYF. For the CDR3, the DNA is TGCAGCGTTGAAGAGGAGGCAGGTCGGCGAAACACCATATATTTT.

This chain links TRBV21-1 with TRBJ2-5; TRBD1, the D gene given by the table, was not confirmed from the DNA. TRBV21-1 is listed as a pseudogene. This CDR3 spans 18 amino acids. The CDR3 bases are TGTGCCAGCAGCAACGTTCCAATCGGGACGGATCACCAAGAGACCCAGTACTTC. The encoded protein is CASSNVPIGTDHQETQYF.

As for this clonotype: A read error may produce the germline difference seen at one junction end. V and J are TRBV12-3 or TRBV12-4 and TRBJ2-5; D uncertain. This CDR3 has 11 amino acids. CDR3 DNA sequence: TGTGCCAGCAGCTTAGTAGAGACCCAGTACTTC. It yields the protein CASSLVETQYF.

The chain links TRBV6-5 to TRBJ1-2; 7 nucleotides match TRBD1. The ends lost 6 bases at V and 0 bases at J; junction bases unmatched: 7. Looked up from germline, CDR1 is MNHEY and CDR2 is SVGAGI. The CDR3 has 15 residues. The CDR3 sequence: CASRQTGTANYGYTF. The CDR3 nucleotides are TGTGCCAGCAGACAGACAGGGACAGCTAACTATGGCTACACCTTC.

This clonotype occurred a few times. The V call is TRBV4-2, the J call TRBJ2-6; 9 nucleotides line up with TRBD1. The V gene's germline CDR1 is LGHNA and CDR2 YNFKEQ. There are 17 residues in the CDR3. V dropped 4 bases and J dropped 1; count of bases not matched to a gene: 5. CDR3 nucleotides: TGTGCCAGCAGCCCGGGACAGGGCTCTTCTGGGGCCAACGTCCTGACTTTC. It is translated as CASSPGQGSSGANVLTF.

The chain has TRBV25-1 and TRBJ1-2, with D perhaps matching TRBD1 (5 bases). The germline CDR1 and CDR2 sequences are MGHDK and SYGVNS. The germline V and J ends were trimmed by 4 bases and 4 bases, with 13 bases remaining between them. CDR3 size: 14 residues. The CDR3 DNA follows: TGTGCCAGCAGTGCAGCCGGACAAATCTATGGCTACACCTTC. It encodes CASSAAGQIYGYTF.

V and J are TRBV12-3 or TRBV12-4 and TRBJ2-7, with D possibly matching TRBD2 (5 bases). The V end was cut by 6 bases, the J end by 3 bases, with 18 bases between. The CDR3 contains 15 residues. For the CDR3, the DNA is TGTGCCAGCAGCCCCCGGGATGGCCTGTTCTACGAGCAGTACTTC. Its protein product is CASSPRDGLFYEQYF.

CDR3 bases: TGTGCCAGCAAGGGGGGTCGCTGGAGCACAGATACGCAGTATTTT. Protein product: CASKGGRWSTDTQYF. The chain recombines TRBV12-3 or TRBV12-4 with TRBJ2-3; TRBD1 or TRBD2 may be the D gene (6 bases each). Trimming removed 7 bases at V and 0 bases at J, with 14 bases between. This CDR3 contains 15 residues.

This clonotype was observed a single time. The V call is TRBV2, the J call TRBJ1-2; D might be TRBD1 (5 bases). The germline gives CDR1 SNHLY, CDR2 FYNNEI. This CDR3 has 14 residues. V lost 6 bases and J lost 3, with 14 bases in between. The CDR3 spells CASSAGRGDYGYTF. The CDR3 nucleotides are TGTGCCAGCAGCGCCGGGAGGGGCGACTATGGCTACACCTTC.

V is TRBV6-6 and J is TRBJ2-1, with D perhaps assigned TRBD1 or TRBD2 (5 bases each). This CDR3 region has 15 residues. V was shortened by 5 bases and J by 8 bases, with 19 bases between the two germline ends. Germline assignment: CDR1 MNHNY and CDR2 SVGAGI (reference sequence). CDR3 sequence: CASSQHRGRGYEQFF. The CDR3 coding sequence is TGTGCCAGCAGTCAGCACCGGGGCCGGGGCTATGAGCAGTTCTTC.

The rearrangement uses TRBV28 and TRBJ2-7; D is possibly TRBD1 or TRBD2 (5 bases each). The V and J ends lost 4 bases and 6 bases respectively, with 10 bases between them. The CDR3 spans 12 residues. CDR1 and CDR2 (germline): MDHEN, SYDVKM. The CDR3 spells CASSSGTGEQYF. The CDR3 DNA follows: TGTGCCAGCAGTTCGGGGACGGGCGAGCAGTACTTC.

The chain has TRBV6-2 or TRBV6-3 and TRBJ2-3; D might be TRBD1 or TRBD2, each matching 5 bases. The length of the CDR3 is 17 residues. The V gene's germline CDR1 is MNHEY and CDR2 SVGEGT. The ends were cut back, 2 bases at V and 2 bases at J, with 17 bases in the middle. In nucleotides, the CDR3 is TGTGCCAGCAGTTACGGCTCTTTCGGGGCAAACACAGATACGCAGTATTTT. Its translation: CASSYGSFGANTDTQYF.